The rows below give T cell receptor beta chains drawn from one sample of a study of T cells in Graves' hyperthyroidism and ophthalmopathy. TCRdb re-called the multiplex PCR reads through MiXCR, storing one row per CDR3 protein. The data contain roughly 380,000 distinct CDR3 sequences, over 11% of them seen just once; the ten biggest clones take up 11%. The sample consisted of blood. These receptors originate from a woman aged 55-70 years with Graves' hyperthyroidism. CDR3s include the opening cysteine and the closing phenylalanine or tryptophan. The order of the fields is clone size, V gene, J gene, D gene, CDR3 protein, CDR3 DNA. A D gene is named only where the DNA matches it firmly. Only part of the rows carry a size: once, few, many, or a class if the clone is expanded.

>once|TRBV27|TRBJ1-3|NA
CASSLQGSGSTIYF
TGTGCCAGCAGTTTACAGGGATCTGGAAGCACCATATATTTT
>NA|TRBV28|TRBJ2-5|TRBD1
CASSLGPDRGMQTQYF
TGTGCCAGCAGTTTAGGCCCGGACAGGGGTATGCAGACCCAGTACTTC
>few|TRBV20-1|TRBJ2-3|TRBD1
CSAKGTGSTDTQYF
TGCAGTGCCAAAGGGACAGGGAGCACAGATACGCAGTATTTT
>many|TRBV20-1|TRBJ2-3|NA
CSARDGWADTQYF
TGCAGTGCTAGAGATGGGTGGGCAGATACGCAGTATTTT
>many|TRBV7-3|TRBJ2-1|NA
CASMRSGGYNEQFF
TGTGCCAGCATGCGCTCTGGGGGTTACAATGAGCAGTTCTTC
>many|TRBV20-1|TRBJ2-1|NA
CSARDTDSSYNEQFF
TGCAGTGCTAGAGATACCGATAGCTCCTACAATGAGCAGTTCTTC
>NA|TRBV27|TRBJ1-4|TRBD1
CASSKSRIGTGGDEKLFF
TGTGCCAGCAGTAAGAGCAGAATCGGGACAGGGGGGGATGAAAAACTGTTTTTT
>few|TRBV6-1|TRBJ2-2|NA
CASSEIPGFTGELFF
TGTGCCAGCAGTGAAATCCCCGGGTTTACCGGGGAGCTGTTTTTT
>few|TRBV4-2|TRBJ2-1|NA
CASSQDRPREQFF
TGTGCCAGCAGCCAAGATCGCCCCCGTGAGCAGTTCTTC
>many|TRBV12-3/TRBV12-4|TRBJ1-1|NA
CASRTGQNTEAFF
TGTGCCAGCAGAACGGGACAGAACACTGAAGCTTTCTTT
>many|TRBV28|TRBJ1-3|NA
CASRIGQAGNTIYF
TGTGCCAGCAGGATAGGGCAAGCTGGAAACACCATATATTTT
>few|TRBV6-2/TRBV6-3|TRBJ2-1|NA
CASSYSKLTAPWDEQFF
TGTGCCAGCAGTTACTCGAAACTTACGGCCCCCTGGGATGAGCAGTTCTTC
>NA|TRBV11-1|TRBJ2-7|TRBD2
CASSLWGGSEQYF
TGTGCCAGCAGCCTCTGGGGGGGGAGCGAGCAGTACTTC
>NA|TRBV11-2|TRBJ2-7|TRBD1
CASSSFRDRGSEQYF
TGTGCCAGCAGCTCGTTCCGGGACAGGGGTTCCGAGCAGTACTTC
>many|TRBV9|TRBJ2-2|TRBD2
CASSSRTSGSFTGELFF
TGTGCCAGCAGCTCTAGGACTAGCGGGAGTTTCACCGGGGAGCTGTTTTTT
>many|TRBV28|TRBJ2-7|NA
CASSFRQSTYEQYF
TGTGCCAGCAGTTTTAGGCAGTCTACCTACGAGCAGTACTTC
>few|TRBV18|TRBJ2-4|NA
CASSPQPLLAKNIQYF
TGTGCCAGCTCACCACAACCCCTTCTAGCCAAAAACATTCAGTACTTC